This TCR beta chain stems from a study of cytomegalovirus exposure and HLA in healthy donors. The study's findings and limits: Analyzed later, association rates of TCRs varied across HLA loci, with DRB1 most and HLA-C fewest. Most of the CMV-associated TCR beta chains (in a later analysis) appeared to be HLA-restricted.

Vbeta (60) and Jbeta (13) primers were used in the PCR. Some clones are missing from TCRdb's copy, which holds only in-frame ones; the method was immunoSEQ multiplex PCR. This sample has 150,000 to 180,000 clones, with under 80% found just once. The CDR3 length is 13 residues. V was pared by 6 bases and J by 0 bases, with 9 bases between. Germline V gene lookup returns CDR1 SNHLY and CDR2 FYNNEI. This clone was seen a single time. Its antigen is undetermined. The TCR was taken from a man younger than 45 in good health and CMV-seronegative. Sequences were obtained from PBMCs. This chain uses TRBV2 with TRBJ2-7; tentative D call: TRBD2 (6 bases). The CDR3 coding sequence is TGTGCCAGCAGGGCGGGACCCTCCTACGAGCAGTACTTC. Encoded protein: CASRAGPSYEQYF. Based on the CDR3 plus reference TRBV2 and TRBJ2-7, the full variable domain is EPEVTQTPSHQVTQMGQEVILRCVPISNHLYFYWYRQILGQKVEFLVSFYNNEISEKSEIFDDQFSVERPDGSNFTLKIRSTKLEDSAMYFCASRAGPSYEQYFGPGTRLTVT.